A selection of T cell receptor beta chains follows, all from one sample in a study of T cell responses to AZD1222 COVID-19 vaccine. This table comes from immunoSEQ multiplex PCR, and its TCRdb copy is limited to in-frame clones, with some not included. The sample gives around 180,000 clones, around 92% of which show up once; 10% is in the top ten. This material consisted of peripheral blood, taken on day 0 of AZD1222 vaccination. These receptors were obtained from an adult in good health. Each CDR3 is given with its conserved first and last residue. The D gene is left open where the match is weak. Clone size is not always given. Where it is, it says once, few, many or a class for expanded clones.

v_call	d_call	j_call	clone_size	cdr3_nt	cdr3_aa
TRBV20-1	.	TRBJ1-2	.	TGCAGTGCTAGACAGCGGGGGGGCTACACCTTC	CSARQRGGYTF
TRBV9	.	TRBJ1-2	.	TGTGCCAGCAGCCCCTCAGGGTACTATGGCTACACCTTC	CASSPSGYYGYTF
TRBV6-5	TRBD1	TRBJ1-4	.	TGTGCCAGCAGTCGGACAGGGGGCGGGGGTGAAAAACTGTTTTTT	CASSRTGGGGEKLFF
TRBV12-3/TRBV12-4	.	TRBJ2-1	.	TGTGCCAGCGGGAGCTACAATGAGCAGTTCTTC	CASGSYNEQFF
TRBV2	.	TRBJ1-2	.	TGTGCCAGCAGGACTTTACTTGCGCCTTCTACAGCTAGCACCTTC	CASRTLLAPSTASTF
TRBV4-1	.	TRBJ1-6	.	TGCGCCAGCAGCCAAGTGCGCGGTCCAAACTTTTCACCCCTCCACTTT	CASSQVRGPNFSPLHF
TRBV6-2/TRBV6-3	.	TRBJ2-5	.	TGTGCCAGCAGCCGTCTAATCGGGGGCTATAACCAAGAGACCCAGTACTTC	CASSRLIGGYNQETQYF
TRBV7-9	TRBD2	TRBJ2-5	.	TGTGCCAGCAGAGACGTGAGCGGGAGGGAGTGGGAGACCCAGTACTTC	CASRDVSGREWETQYF
TRBV2	TRBD1	TRBJ2-3	.	TGTGCCAGCAGCGCGGACAGGGTCACAGATACGCAGTATTTT	CASSADRVTDTQYF
TRBV7-9	.	TRBJ2-2	.	TGTGCCAGCAGCTCACCCCGCGGGACATCGAACACCGGGGAGCTGTTTTTT	CASSSPRGTSNTGELFF
TRBV29-1	TRBD1	TRBJ1-1	.	TGCAGCGTCCAGGGGGAGGACGGCCCGAACACTGAAGCTTTCTTT	CSVQGEDGPNTEAFF
TRBV9	.	TRBJ2-6	.	TGTGCCAGCAGCCCTACCCCGGGACCGAGATACTCTGGGGCCAACGTCCTGACTTTC	CASSPTPGPRYSGANVLTF
TRBV9	.	TRBJ1-5	.	TGTGCCAGCAGCGTAGGCGGGTATGGGCAGCCCCAGCATTTT	CASSVGGYGQPQHF
TRBV28	.	TRBJ1-2	.	TGTGCCAGCAGTCCCTGGGCCCAGGGGCATGGCTACACCTTC	CASSPWAQGHGYTF
TRBV6-5	.	TRBJ1-1	once	TGTGCCAGCGATTGGGGGGTGATGGGGACTGAAGCTTTCTTT	CASDWGVMGTEAFF
TRBV19	TRBD1	TRBJ1-4	medium-sized	TGTGCCAGTACCGTTACCGGCGCCACAGGGGGAGGAAAACTGTTTTTT	CASTVTGATGGGKLFF
TRBV6-2/TRBV6-3	.	TRBJ2-1	.	TGTGCCAGCAGTTACGGCAATGAGCAGTTCTTC	CASSYGNEQFF
TRBV18	.	TRBJ1-2	few	TGTGCCAGCTCACCGGCGGGGGGCAGCAGCTATGGCTACACCTTC	CASSPAGGSSYGYTF
TRBV18	TRBD1	TRBJ1-5	.	TGTGCCAGCTCATCTCGGGGACAGGGGAGCGTTGGCACGGATAGCAATCAGCCCCAGCATTTT	CASSSRGQGSVGTDSNQPQHF
TRBV6-1	TRBD1	TRBJ1-1	.	TGTGCCAGCAGTGAAGCGCTTGGGACAGGGGCCATAAGCGCTGAAGCTTTCTTT	CASSEALGTGAISAEAFF
TRBV7-2	TRBD1	TRBJ1-1	.	TGTGCCAGCAGCTTAGCCAGGGGGCGAAACACTGAAGCTTTCTTT	CASSLARGRNTEAFF
TRBV3-1/TRBV3-2	.	TRBJ2-1	.	TGTGCCAGCAGCCAAGTCCCCAGTAGCTACAATGAGCAGTTCTTC	CASSQVPSSYNEQFF
TRBV30	.	TRBJ1-5	.	TGTGCCTGGAGTGGAGGAGGAGATCAGCCCCAGCATTTT	CAWSGGGDQPQHF
TRBV5-4	.	TRBJ2-5	.	TGTGCCAGCAGCTTGTGGGGGGAGGAGACCCAGTACTTC	CASSLWGEETQYF
TRBV4-1	.	TRBJ2-2	.	TGCGCCAGCAAAGAGGGATTTGATGGCACCGGGGAGCTGTTTTTT	CASKEGFDGTGELFF
TRBV2	.	TRBJ1-2	.	TGTGCCAGCACTCAGACAGGCGTTGGCTATGGCTACACCTTC	CASTQTGVGYGYTF
TRBV5-1	TRBD1	TRBJ1-1	.	TGCGCCAGCAGCTTGGGAGGACAGGGGCGTAACACTGAAGCTTTCTTT	CASSLGGQGRNTEAFF
TRBV2	.	TRBJ1-5	.	TGTGCCAGCAGTTCCCGGGGAGGGCCCAATCAGCCCCAGCATTTT	CASSSRGGPNQPQHF
TRBV11-2	.	TRBJ2-3	.	TGTGCCAGCAGGTCGACTAGATCCAACACAGATACGCAGTATTTT	CASRSTRSNTDTQYF
TRBV7-2	.	TRBJ2-1	.	TGTGCCAGCAGCCTACTCAATGAGCAGTTCTTC	CASSLLNEQFF
TRBV6-1	.	TRBJ1-3	.	TGTGCCAGCAGTGAGTACATCCGGGCGGACACCATATATTTT	CASSEYIRADTIYF
TRBV7-7	.	TRBJ2-7	.	TGTGCCAGCAGCTCCGGGCTGGCTAGTAGCGAGCAGTACTTC	CASSSGLASSEQYF
TRBV30	.	TRBJ2-7	once	TGTGCCTGGAGTTGGGGGCAGAGCGAGCAGTACTTC	CAWSWGQSEQYF
TRBV14	.	TRBJ1-1	.	TGTGCCAGCAGCCAAGGAGAGAACACTGAAGCTTTCTTT	CASSQGENTEAFF
TRBV15	.	TRBJ2-5	.	TGTGCCACCAGCAGAGACCCTACTCAGGGGAAAGAGACCCAGTACTTC	CATSRDPTQGKETQYF
TRBV19	TRBD2	TRBJ2-3	.	TGTGCCAGTAGTCCTGGGACTAGCGGGACTAGCACAGATACGCAGTATTTT	CASSPGTSGTSTDTQYF